This TCR beta chain was recovered during a study of shared clonotypes between healthy human individuals (dated by TCRdb to the early 2020s). Regarding the research as a whole: The cohort included a few men and two women between 18 and 49 years of age. Leukapheresis yielded between about 0.94 and 8.9 billion PBMCs per donor. Different laboratories and diverse techniques were used to prepare libraries and sequence TCR repertoires, to increase sequencing depth and limit assay-specific biases. Blood TCR repertoires of about five healthy adults were deeply sequenced to estimate repertoire size and the extent of clonotype sharing between individuals. Per donor, three plates each were used for CD4 naive and CD4 memory, two for CD8 naive, and one for CD8 memory.

Study-wide findings and limitations: Pairwise subsampling indicated that sequencing depth was expected to affect the degree of clonotype sharing among donors. Sharing across four donors was observed for about 4.8% of naive CD4, 3% to 4% of naive CD8, 2.3% of memory CD4, and around 0.42% of memory CD8 clonotypes. Sampling was restricted to blood, and TCR repertoires in tissues likely differ from the TCR repertoires found in blood. Incomplete sequencing was indicated by rarefaction of sorted-subset datasets, despite the large sequencing depth. The genetic and exposure-history diversity represented was limited by the small number of donors. Estimated clonotype richness was generally larger for naive than for memory subsets. Compared with non-shared clonotypes, the clonotypes found in all four sorted-subset donors had higher generation probabilities.

Using the deep immunoSEQ assay, multiplex PCR amplified TCR CDR3 regions from genomic DNA. Extracted genomic DNA from each cell subset was distributed evenly across all wells of several immunoSEQ 96-well plates, and each plate was treated as a replicate. For sorted subsets, approximately 210 ng genomic DNA, equal to 30,000 or so T cell genomes, was loaded into each replicate PCR. Purified libraries were quantified with a Qubit 3.0 fluorometer, sized on a Bioanalyzer 2100, and re-quantified with the KAPA Library Quantification kit. A separate single-read 150-cycle Illumina NextSeq 550 flow cell was used to sequence each immunoSEQ 96-well plate. In the original analysis: The immunoSEQ output contained only junctional sequences without quality scores, so filtering could not match that applied to full-length reads. Sequences were annotated with PyIR, a Python wrapper for IgBLAST v1.9, using IMGT germline references to assign V/J genes and CDR3. Reads were filtered out if the reads had weak V/J assignments (E-value above 1e-6), no CDR3, stop codons, out-of-frame junctions, or ambiguous translated residues. V3J clonotypes were defined as sequences sharing the same inferred V gene, J gene, and CDR3 amino acid sequence. Percentage overlap between repertoires was calculated by dividing the number of shared unique clonotypes by the size of the smaller repertoire. Three approaches were used to assess repertoire richness: RTK rarefaction, the Chao1 estimator, and Recon v2.1 estimates of unobserved clonotypes. Generation probabilities were computed with OLGA for all TCRbeta clonotypes obtained by the gDNA method from several donors. TCRdb carries this immuneACCESS record with in-frame sequences only. Its versions omit some clonotypes, under half of them owing to an unresolved V gene in the studies checked, with the rest unexplained. That table furnishes V, J and clone size, whereas the DNA furnished D and trimming. Across this sample there are hundreds of thousands of clones, with more than 70% seen only once. Of the sample, 1.5% to 2% falls within the top ten clones.

The donors were healthy, HIV-negative adults who had no recently reported acute infections or vaccinations. Every donor was a Caucasian adult residing in Nashville, Tennessee, USA. CD4+ T cells were enriched by magnetic negative selection; naive cells were then positively selected on CD45RA, and the negative fraction formed the memory subset. Blood was obtained by leukapheresis, after which PBMCs were separated by Ficoll-Histopaque density gradient centrifugation and cryopreserved in liquid nitrogen vapor phase. Purity and quantity of every magnetically sorted T cell population were checked by analytical flow cytometry. Genomic DNA was isolated from each sorted fraction and quantified by UV absorbance on a Nanodrop 2000c. The V and J ends are trimmed by 6 bases and 8 bases, leaving 16 bases between them. From a lookup of the germline V gene, CDR1 and CDR2 are MNHEY and SVGAGI. Inclusive of the bounding cysteine and phenylalanine, the CDR3 is 13 residues long. Just CDR3 DNA is preserved here, 39 bases in frame from base 1.

This clone was recorded many times. Its antigen is unknown. Base qualities are not provided; no much larger clone lies one nucleotide away. The V and J genes are TRBV6-5 and TRBJ1-2; TRBD1 might be the D gene, on 6 matching bases. This clonotype originated in a woman younger than 45 in good health. The sequenced sample was memory CD4+ T cells sorted from blood. In light of the paper, this sample's cell subset or site label describes: CD45RA-negative fraction. The CDR3 sequence is CASSSFNRDGYTF. In nucleotide form, the sequence is TGTGCCAGCAGCAGTTTCAACAGGGACGGCTACACCTTC.